Sequencing of this T cell receptor (beta chain) was carried out in a study of PD-L1 blockade in urothelial cancer. At the level of the study: Individuals in the cohort had been given 0 to 3 earlier chemotherapy regimens. Blood underwent analysis 3 weeks (second dose) and 6 weeks after treatment began. Findings and caveats of the study: Durable benefit was linked to greater 3-week expansion of tumor-associated blood clones. Better progression-free and overall survival followed lower pretreatment blood clonality.

Assay used: immunoSEQ multiplex PCR; TCRdb lists only in-frame clones, some missing. The sample records roughly 38,000 clones, approximately 80% being singletons. In regard to this clone: What it recognizes is unknown.

Germline assignment: CDR1 SQVTM and CDR2 ANQGSEA. The CDR3 has 12 residues. Unmatched junction bases numbered 5, after V lost 6 bases and J lost 7 bases. V and J are TRBV29-1 and TRBJ2-1; 8 bases match TRBD2. This clonotype was sampled from a man aged 65 to 79 with urothelial cancer. The starting material was PBMCs, obtained around atezolizumab (anti-PD-L1) treatment. The CDR3 here is CSVASGRNEQFF. CDR3 nucleotide sequence: TGCAGCGTGGCTAGCGGGCGGAATGAGCAGTTCTTC.